The source of this T cell receptor beta chain is a study of blood T cell repertoires in COVID-19. CDR1 and CDR2 from the germline V gene are SGHDT and YYEEEE. The CDR3 has 15 residues. Trimming stripped 1 base from V and 0 bases from J, with 11 bases between. In the source study's methods: Quantification of nucleated cells was approximated via reference gene primer amplification. TCRdb keeps only in-frame clones here, not all; method: immunoSEQ multiplex PCR. V and J calls and clone size are as listed in that table; D and trimming were resolved from the DNA. The data hold around 180,000 clones, with less than 85% observed a single time. This study enrolled people aged about 18 to 100 from about two dozen US geographic areas. Participants' own reports of clinical history determined their cohort assignment.

The gene calls are TRBV5-6 and TRBJ2-7, with D perhaps matching TRBD2 (6 bases). The clonotype was recovered from a man over 45 who had recovered from COVID-19. The sequenced sample was PBMCs or T cells enriched from blood (not recorded which). CDR3 DNA sequence: TGTGCCAGCAGCTTGAAGCGGGCATACTCCTACGAGCAGTACTTC. It encodes CASSLKRAYSYEQYF.